Below, 3 T cell receptor beta chains from the same sample are listed, as sequenced in a study of cytomegalovirus exposure and HLA in healthy donors. Primers: 60 Vbeta forward and 13 Jbeta reverse. The table came from immunoSEQ multiplex PCR; TCRdb's copy has only in-frame clones and leaves some out. The sample comprises 120,000 or so clones, about two thirds of which are singletons, and roughly 8.2% rests with the top ten. Sequences were obtained from PBMCs. Receptors originate from a woman aged 40 to 49 in good health and CMV-seropositive.

This chain links TRBV6-5 with TRBJ1-6; the match to TRBD1 covers 7 bases. The CDR3 has 13 amino acids. Germline CDR1 reads MNHEY; CDR2 reads SVGAGI. V dropped 5 bases and J dropped 8; count of bases not matched to a gene: 3. CDR3 amino acids: CASSDRVDSPLHF. CDR3 bases: TGTGCCAGCAGTGACAGGGTAGATTCACCCCTCCACTTT.

The chain recombines TRBV7-2 with TRBJ2-2; a weak D match, TRBD2 (6 bases). Between the trimmed V and J ends, which lost 3 bases and 2 bases, there was a span of 10 bases. Germline CDR1 reads SGHTA; CDR2 reads FQGNSA. This CDR3 spans 15 amino acids. CDR3 coding DNA: TGTGCCAGCAGCTTGACTAGACCAAACACCGGGGAGCTGTTTTTT. This codes for CASSLTRPNTGELFF.

As DNA, the CDR3 is TGTGCCAGCAGCTTAGGGGACAGCTCCTACAATGAGCAGTTCTTC. This sequence encodes CASSLGDSSYNEQFF. The V gene is TRBV7-6, the J gene TRBJ2-1; 7 nucleotides agree with TRBD1. V dropped 1 base and J dropped 0; count of bases not matched to a gene: 0. Germline V gene sequence: CDR1 SGHVS, CDR2 FNYEAQ. The length of the CDR3 is 15 residues. Using reference TRBV7-6 and TRBJ2-1 for the parts outside the CDR3, the full variable domain is GAGVSQSPRYKVTKRGQDVALRCDPISGHVSLYWYRQALGQGPEFLTYFNYEAQQDKSGLPNDRFSAERPEGSISTLTIQRTEQRDSAMYRCASSLGDSSYNEQFFGPGTRLTVL.